Below, 17 T cell receptor beta chains from the same sample are listed, as sequenced in a study of blood T cells in healthy people across ages. A second about 6 to 12 cycle PCR used barcoded and J-beta primers. TCRdb re-derived calls from the 5' RACE reads in MiXCR, one entry per CDR3 protein. The sample lists under 2,000,000 distinct CDR3 sequences, around half seen once, with more than 2% in the top ten. Material for sequencing was blood. Source of these receptors: a woman aged 40 to 50 in good health.

This clonotype was counted between two and nine times. The chain couples TRBV5-1 to TRBJ2-7, with 7 bases fitting TRBD1. Germline V gives CDR1 SGHRS, CDR2 YFSETQ. V shed 0 bases and J 7 bases; nucleotides not matched to a gene: 4. The CDR3 extends over 13 amino acids. The CDR3 DNA reads TGCGCCAGCAGCTTGGAAGGGGGCCGAGAGCAGTACTTC. Its translation: CASSLEGGREQYF.

The V and J genes are TRBV28 and TRBJ2-1; D unclear. CDR1 MDHEN and CDR2 SYDVKM come from the germline V gene. The CDR3 length is 17 residues. V lost 2 bases and J lost 0, with 14 bases in between. The CDR3: CASSLPADGVSYNEQFF. The CDR3, as DNA: TGTGCCAGCAGTTTACCCGCGGATGGGGTCTCCTACAATGAGCAGTTCTTC.

The chain joins TRBV29-1 to TRBJ1-1; TRBD1 matches 10 bases. Trimming at V came to 4 bases and at J to 8 bases, leaving 7 bases not matched to a gene. Germline CDR1 is SQVTM and CDR2 is ANQGSEA. The CDR3 runs 13 residues. For the CDR3, the DNA is TGCAGCGTTGGGGGGACAGGGGAGACCGAAGCTTTCTTT. Its protein product is CSVGGTGETEAFF.

This chain connects TRBV6-2 or TRBV6-3 to TRBJ2-5; the D is unclear. Germline assignment: CDR1 MNHEY and CDR2 SVGEGT. V lost 5 bases to trimming and J lost 11 bases, with 18 bases between them. The CDR3 is 13 amino acids. CDR3 sequence (DNA): TGTGCCAGCAGTCCCGACTTCCCCAATGAGCAGTACTTC. This gives the protein CASSPDFPNEQYF.

This clonotype came up a few times. The genes are TRBV4-2 and TRBJ2-3; D is perhaps TRBD1 (5 bases). The V gene's germline CDR1 is LGHNA and CDR2 YNFKEQ. CDR3 length: 17 amino acids. V lost 2 bases and J lost 1, with 16 bases in between. The CDR3 DNA follows: TGTGCCAGCAGCCAAATCAAGGACAATTCCGGCACAGATACGCAGTATTTT. It encodes CASSQIKDNSGTDTQYF.

There are a few counts of this clonotype. V is TRBV28 and J is TRBJ2-4; 8 bases align to TRBD1. The V gene end was trimmed by 4 bases and the J gene end by 0 bases; junction bases not matched to a gene: 11. The CDR3 extends over 18 amino acids. Germline V gives CDR1 MDHEN, CDR2 SYDVKM. The DNA for the CDR3 is TGTGCCAGCAGTTCACCGGGACAGGAGGGTTTAGCCAAAAACATTCAGTACTTC. As protein: CASSSPGQEGLAKNIQYF.

The chain carries TRBV11-2 and TRBJ1-4; D unclear. This CDR3 has 12 residues. V dropped 6 bases and J dropped 7 bases, with 9 bases sitting between them. Looked up from germline, CDR1 is SGHAT and CDR2 is FQNNGV. The CDR3 is CASRGIGEKLFF. DNA for the CDR3: TGTGCCAGCAGGGGTATTGGTGAAAAACTGTTTTTT.

This sequence joins TRBV20-1 and TRBJ2-7; D might be TRBD1 or TRBD2, each matching 7 bases. The CDR3 loop spans 16 amino acids. Trimming pared 1 base from V and 1 base from J, leaving 17 bases between. Germline-derived CDR1 and CDR2 are DFQATT and SNEGSKA (reference sequence). CDR3 residues: CSARAFSRGGSYEQYF. CDR3 nucleotides: TGCAGTGCTAGAGCGTTCAGCAGGGGGGGTTCCTACGAGCAGTACTTC.

The rearrangement joins TRBV12-3 or TRBV12-4 to TRBJ2-3; D possibly corresponds to TRBD1 (6 bases). This CDR3 contains 12 residues. The V end lost 7 bases, the J end lost 5 bases, and 10 bases lay between the germline ends. The chain's CDR3 is CASNSDRDTQYF. The CDR3 DNA reads as TGTGCCAGCAACTCGGACAGAGATACGCAGTATTTT.

The chain is built from TRBV7-9 and TRBJ2-1; the match to TRBD2 covers 7 bases. The CDR3 sequence is 17 residues long. Germline V CDR1 and CDR2: SEHNR, FQNEAQ (reference sequence). Trimming removed 1 base from V and 2 bases from J; junction bases left unmatched: 8. The CDR3 loop is CASSLVWQRETYNEQFF. CDR3 DNA: TGTGCCAGCAGCTTAGTATGGCAGCGGGAAACCTACAATGAGCAGTTCTTC.

This clonotype was seen a handful of times. This sequence joins TRBV6-2 or TRBV6-3 and TRBJ1-1; no reliable D call. The germline V and J ends were trimmed by 6 bases and 9 bases, with 14 bases remaining between them. CDR1 MNHEY and CDR2 SVGEGT come from the germline V gene. The CDR3 extends over 12 amino acids. This CDR3 is CASSYAGSKAFF. The DNA of the CDR3 is TGTGCCAGCAGCTACGCAGGAAGTAAAGCTTTCTTT.

In this sample, this clonotype turned up a few times. The rearrangement links TRBV9 to TRBJ2-3; D tentatively reads TRBD1 or TRBD2 (5 bases each). In germline, CDR1 is SGDLS, CDR2 YYNGEE. Trimming took 3 bases from V and 4 from J, leaving 18 bases between them. This CDR3 has 16 amino acids. CDR3 residues: CASSADPGAAPDTQYF. The CDR3 region has the DNA TGTGCCAGCAGCGCGGACCCCGGGGCCGCTCCAGATACGCAGTATTTT.

This sequence joins TRBV20-1 and TRBJ2-7, with TRBD1 identical over 10 bases. The DNA end is a closer match to TRBJ2-5, so the J assignment may be wrong. Germline CDR1 is DFQATT and CDR2 is SNEGSKA (reference sequence). This CDR3 has 14 amino acids. The CDR3 here is CSASYGTGEETQYF. As DNA, the CDR3 is TGCAGTGCTAGCTACGGGACAGGGGAAGAGACCCAGTACTTC.

The gene calls are TRBV28 and TRBJ1-5, with D uncertain. Germline V gene data show CDR1 as MDHEN and CDR2 as SYDVKM. The CDR3 extends over 13 amino acids. V gave up 5 bases and J gave up 8 bases, with 13 bases separating them. CDR3 bases: TGTGCCAGCAGTCAGTCCTCTGTGGAGCCCCAGCATTTT. Amino acids: CASSQSSVEPQHF.

V and J are TRBV28 and TRBJ2-7; a possible D gene is TRBD1 (6 bases). The CDR3 consists of 15 residues. In germline, CDR1 is MDHEN, CDR2 SYDVKM. V lost 2 bases and J lost 7, with 18 bases in between. This CDR3 is CASSLGDKYVYEQYF. The CDR3 bases are TGTGCCAGCAGTTTAGGGGACAAATACGTCTATGAGCAGTACTTC.

Here the CDR3 reads CASSQHRAHSYEQYF. The DNA for the CDR3 is TGTGCCAGCAGCCAACACAGGGCTCACTCCTACGAGCAGTACTTC. The chain carries TRBV3-1 and TRBJ2-7; weak D call: TRBD1 (6 bases). Looked up from germline, CDR1 is LGHDT and CDR2 is YNNKEL (reference sequence). V dropped 2 bases and J dropped 0 bases, with 11 bases sitting between them. This CDR3 spans 15 amino acids.

Only a few counts were recorded for this clonotype. V gene TRBV4-3 combines with J gene TRBJ2-1; a weak D match, TRBD2 (6 bases). Trimming shortened V by 0 bases and J by 0 bases, and 9 bases separated the two germline ends. The CDR3 runs to 16 residues. Per the germline V gene, CDR1 is LGHNA and CDR2 is YSLEER. The CDR3 reads CASSQDRRGSYNEQFF. The CDR3 bases are TGCGCCAGCAGCCAAGATCGGCGGGGCTCCTACAATGAGCAGTTCTTC.